The 16 T cell receptor beta chains below all came from one sample that was sequenced in a study of blood T cell repertoires in COVID-19. Clones were read by immunoSEQ multiplex PCR, and TCRdb kept only the in-frame ones, dropping some. The sample lists more than 85,000 clones, about 85% occurring once. Material: peripheral blood. The receptors shown here come from a human donor in a cohort sampled during active COVID-19.

The chain employs TRBV15 and TRBJ2-5, with 14 bases matching TRBD2. V was clipped by 6 bases and J by 7 bases; unmatched bases: 13. The V gene's germline CDR1 is LNHNV and CDR2 YYDKDF (reference sequence). This CDR3 is 17 amino acids long. The CDR3 coding sequence is TGTGCCACCAGAGGAAGGACTAGCGGGGGGCCACAGGGGACCCAGTACTTC. Amino acids: CATRGRTSGGPQGTQYF.

This chain uses TRBV6-2 or TRBV6-3 with TRBJ1-1, with 7 bases matching TRBD1. The CDR3 has 15 residues. With 4 bases clipped from V and 1 base from J, the junction kept 6 bases outside the gene matches. The germline V gene encodes CDR1 MNHEY and CDR2 SVGEGT. CDR3 in amino acids: CASSSHRGGNTEAFF. CDR3 coding DNA: TGTGCCAGCAGTTCCCACAGGGGAGGGAACACTGAAGCTTTCTTT.

V and J are TRBV18 and TRBJ1-1; 8 bases are shared with TRBD1. The CDR3 extends over 20 amino acids. With V trimmed by 0 bases and J by 3 bases, 18 bases remained unmatched. Germline-derived CDR1 and CDR2 are KGHSH and LQKENI. CDR3 DNA sequence: TGTGCCAGCTCACCACCGAAGACAGGGGCGCAGGAGTGGAGAGACACTGAAGCTTTCTTT. Translated: CASSPPKTGAQEWRDTEAFF.

The chain carries TRBV6-2 or TRBV6-3 and TRBJ1-1, with D uncertain. V lost 2 bases, J lost 2 bases, and 15 bases lay in between. Germline CDR1 and CDR2: MNHEY and SVGEGT. The CDR3 spans 16 residues. This chain's CDR3 is CASSYREGYLNTEAFF. The CDR3 nucleotides are TGTGCCAGCAGTTACAGGGAGGGCTACCTAAACACTGAAGCTTTCTTT.

The chain carries TRBV6-2 or TRBV6-3 and TRBJ1-2, with 8 nucleotides matching TRBD1. Germline values: CDR1 MNHEY, CDR2 SVGEGT. The junction had 9 bases not matched to a gene; V was cut back by 4 bases and J by 2 bases. The CDR3 is 16 residues long. CDR3 sequence: CASSFDRGGINYGYTF. The CDR3 coding sequence is TGTGCCAGCAGTTTCGACAGGGGTGGGATCAACTATGGCTACACCTTC.

The V call is TRBV19, the J call TRBJ1-2; 10 bases map to TRBD1. The CDR3 has 15 residues. The J segment lost 5 bases and the V segment lost 7 bases, leaving 10 bases of the junction unmatched. Looked up from germline, CDR1 is LNHDA and CDR2 is SQIVND (reference sequence). Here the CDR3 DNA reads TGTGCCAGTACCGCCTCGGACAGGGGGGCTTATGGCTACACCTTC. Amino acid sequence: CASTASDRGAYGYTF.

V and J are TRBV4-1 and TRBJ2-5; 9 bases match TRBD1. V was clipped by 5 bases and J by 0 bases; unmatched bases: 7. Germline V gene sequence: CDR1 MGHRA, CDR2 YSYEKL. CDR3 length: 16 amino acids. CDR3 nucleotide sequence: TGCGCCAGCAGCTACGGACAGGGGACGTACCAAGAGACCCAGTACTTC. As protein: CASSYGQGTYQETQYF.

V and J are TRBV7-2 and TRBJ1-5, with D possibly being TRBD1 (5 bases). Looked up from germline, CDR1 is SGHTA and CDR2 is FQGNSA. V was cut by 0 bases and J by 1 base, with 7 bases left in between. The CDR3 has 15 residues. The DNA for the CDR3 is TGTGCCAGCAGCTTAGCTGGGGGGAGCAATCAGCCCCAGCATTTT. Its protein is CASSLAGGSNQPQHF.

V usage is TRBV6-1 and J usage is TRBJ1-3; the D is unclear. Germline V gives CDR1 MNHNS, CDR2 SASEGT. The CDR3 is 15 residues long. V was cut by 2 bases and J by 3 bases, with 11 bases left in between. The CDR3 protein is CASSELHGIGNTIYF. In DNA form, the CDR3 reads TGTGCCAGCAGTGAATTGCACGGGATTGGAAACACCATATATTTT.

The chain uses TRBV19 and TRBJ1-1; D is unresolved. The CDR3 has 16 residues. CDR1 LNHDA and CDR2 SQIVND come from the germline V gene (reference sequence). V gave up 11 bases and J gave up 5 bases, with 27 bases separating them. CDR3 loop: CASKRVLEDSATEAFF. The CDR3 DNA reads as TGTGCCTCAAAAAGAGTTCTCGAGGATTCGGCGACTGAAGCTTTCTTT.

This clone has only a few counts. The rearrangement joins TRBV13 to TRBJ2-7; 13 bases agree with TRBD2. The CDR3 spans 17 residues. V dropped 5 bases and J dropped 6; count of bases not matched to a gene: 13. Germline V gene data show CDR1 as PRHDT and CDR2 as FYEKMQ (reference sequence). CDR3 coding DNA: TGTGCCAGCAGCCCAGGACTAGCGGGAGCGTCTTGGGGCGAGCAGTACTTC. This encodes CASSPGLAGASWGEQYF.

The chain has TRBV9 and TRBJ2-5; 13 nucleotides align to TRBD2. Losses at the gene ends were 5 bases for V and 2 bases for J; bases not matched to a gene: 24. This CDR3 region has 22 residues. CDR1 is SGDLS, CDR2 YYNGEE, per germline. CDR3 bases: TGTGCCAGCAGAATTCTTGGGACTAGCGGGACGGGCTGGGTATCGGAGCAAGAGACCCAGTACTTC. Protein product: CASRILGTSGTGWVSEQETQYF.

The chain uses TRBV11-2 and TRBJ2-3, with TRBD2 as a possible D gene (5 bases). The V gene lost 5 bases and the J gene lost 0 bases, with 12 bases spanning the gap. Looked up from germline, CDR1 is SGHAT and CDR2 is FQNNGV. The CDR3 is 15 residues long. The chain's CDR3 is CASSERRTSTDTQYF. CDR3 nucleotides: TGTGCCAGCAGCGAAAGGAGGACTAGCACAGATACGCAGTATTTT. The variable domain in full, completed from reference TRBV11-2 and TRBJ2-3, reads EAGVAQSPRYKIIEKRQSVAFWCNPISGHATLYWYQQILGQGPKLLIQFQNNGVVDDSQLPKDRFSAERLKGVDSTLKIQPAKLEDSAVYLCASSERRTSTDTQYFGPGTRLTVL.

This clone was observed a handful of times. The chain couples TRBV3-1 (or the pseudogene TRBV3-2) to TRBJ1-6; tentative D call: TRBD1 (6 bases). Trimming stripped 1 base from V and 8 bases from J, with 15 bases between. Germline-derived CDR1 and CDR2 are LGHDT and YNNKEL (reference sequence). This CDR3 contains 16 residues. The CDR3 sequence: CASSQGRGARDSPLHF. The CDR3 DNA reads TGTGCCAGCAGCCAAGGCCGGGGGGCTCGAGATTCACCCCTCCACTTT.

The V gene is TRBV6-5, the J gene TRBJ1-2, with 9 bases aligning to TRBD1. Germline loops: CDR1 MNHEY, CDR2 SVGAGI. The CDR3 is made up of 12 amino acids. V shed 7 bases and J 8 bases; nucleotides not matched to a gene: 5. The CDR3 nucleotides read TGTGCCAGCAAACAGGGGGCTGGAGGCTACACCTTC. This sequence encodes CASKQGAGGYTF.

This sequence joins TRBV14 and TRBJ1-6; possible D gene TRBD1, 6 bases. This CDR3 contains 13 residues. V was clipped by 6 bases and J by 10 bases, with 13 bases between them. CDR1 and CDR2 (germline): SGHDN, FVKESK. The CDR3 DNA is TGTGCCAGCAGGCACAGGGTAGGGTCACCCCTCCACTTT. The encoded protein is CASRHRVGSPLHF.